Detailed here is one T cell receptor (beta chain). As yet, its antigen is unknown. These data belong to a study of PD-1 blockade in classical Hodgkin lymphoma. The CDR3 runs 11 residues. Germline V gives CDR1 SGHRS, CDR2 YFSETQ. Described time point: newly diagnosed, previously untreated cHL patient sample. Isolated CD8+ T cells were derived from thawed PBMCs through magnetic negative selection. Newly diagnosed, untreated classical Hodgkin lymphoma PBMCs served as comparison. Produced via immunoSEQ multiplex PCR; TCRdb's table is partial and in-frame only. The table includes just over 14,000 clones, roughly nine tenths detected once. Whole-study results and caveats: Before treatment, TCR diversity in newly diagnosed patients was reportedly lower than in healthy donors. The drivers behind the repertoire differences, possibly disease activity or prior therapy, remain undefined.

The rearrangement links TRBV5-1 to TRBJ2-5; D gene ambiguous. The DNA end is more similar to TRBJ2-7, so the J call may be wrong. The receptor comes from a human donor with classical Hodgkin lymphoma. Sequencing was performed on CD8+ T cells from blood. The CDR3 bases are TGCGCCAGCAGCTTGGAGGACGAGCAGTACTTC. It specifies CASSLEDEQYF.